These 7 T cell receptor beta chains were sequenced from one sample in a study of human T cells and chemical hapten exposure. A single record per CDR3 protein comes from TCRdb applying MiXCR to the RACE reads. The profile shows around 200,000 distinct CDR3 sequences, around 30% of them singletons. Indicated time point: pre-sensitization, week 0. This sample's treatment: therapeutic diphenylcyclopropenone sensitization with weekly scalp DPC. Sequences were derived from whole blood, sampled in connection with sensitization to the hapten diphenylcyclopropenone (DPC). Receptors originate from a woman in her 30s with alopecia areata. Some clones in this sample may be carry-over from other donors' samples.

This clonotype was seen only a few times. V gene TRBV2 combines with J gene TRBJ2-1; TRBD1 or TRBD2 may be the D gene (5 bases each). CDR1 and CDR2 from the germline V gene are SNHLY and FYNNEI. V gave up 6 bases and J gave up 15 bases, with 24 bases separating them. The CDR3 extends over 14 amino acids. For the CDR3, the DNA is TGTGCCAGCAGCCGGGGCGACCTTGCGGCTGCGGGGTTCTTC. This encodes CASSRGDLAAAGFF.

This clonotype was seen only once. The rearrangement uses TRBV20-1 and TRBJ1-2; D unresolved. CDR3 length: 11 residues. With 6 bases removed from V and 8 bases from J, the gap between germline ends came to 13 bases. Per germline, CDR1 DFQATT and CDR2 SNEGSKA (reference sequence). This CDR3 reads CSATDQVGYTF. The CDR3 DNA reads TGCAGTGCGACGGATCAGGTCGGCTACACCTTC.

The sample holds a few counts of this clonotype. V is TRBV29-1 and J is TRBJ1-1, with D unclear. Trimming cost V 6 bases and J 1 base, with 18 bases left between them. This CDR3 region has 15 residues. Germline V gene lookup returns CDR1 SQVTM and CDR2 ANQGSEA. The chain's CDR3 is CSVHLLATGNTEAFF. CDR3 DNA: TGCAGCGTGCATCTCTTAGCGACCGGGAACACTGAAGCTTTCTTT.

This clonotype has just a few counts. The rearrangement joins TRBV6-1 to TRBJ1-1; D unclear. CDR1 MNHNS and CDR2 SASEGT come from the germline V gene. The CDR3 extends over 14 amino acids. The ends were cut back, 6 bases at V and 9 bases at J, with 20 bases in the middle. The CDR3 nucleotides read TGTGCCAGCAGACCCAATCCCTCGGGATTTAAAGCTTTCTTT. Translation: CASRPNPSGFKAFF.

This clonotype occurred a few times. The chain links TRBV2 to TRBJ2-2; 11 bases map to TRBD2. V trimming: 7 bases; J trimming: 4 bases; junction bases outside the gene matches: 8. Germline lookup yields CDR1 SNHLY and CDR2 FYNNEI. The CDR3 runs 16 residues. CDR3 sequence reads: CASTPSGGSRTGELFF. The CDR3 DNA reads TGTGCCAGCACCCCTAGCGGGGGGTCTCGCACCGGGGAGCTGTTTTTT. The complete variable domain, with remaining parts taken from reference TRBV2 and TRBJ2-2, reads EPEVTQTPSHQVTQMGQEVILRCVPISNHLYFYWYRQILGQKVEFLVSFYNNEISEKSEIFDDQFSVERPDGSNFTLKIRSTKLEDSAMYFCASTPSGGSRTGELFFGEGSRLTVL.

This chain connects TRBV5-1 to TRBJ2-1; 16 bases line up with TRBD2. This CDR3 comprises 15 residues. Germline V lookup: CDR1 SGHRS, CDR2 YFSETQ. V dropped 4 bases and J dropped 8; count of bases not matched to a gene: 3. CDR3 coding DNA: TGCGCCAGCAGCCCCGGGACTAGCGGGAGGGATGAGCAGTTCTTC. Protein sequence: CASSPGTSGRDEQFF. The full variable domain, in which reference TRBV5-1 and TRBJ2-1 provide the parts outside the CDR3, is KAGVTQTPRYLIKTRGQQVTLSCSPISGHRSVSWYQQTPGQGLQFLFEYFSETQRNKGNFPGRFSGRQFSNSRSEMNVSTLELGDSALYLCASSPGTSGRDEQFFGPGTRLTVL.

This chain links TRBV20-1 with TRBJ1-5; TRBD1 might be the D (5 bases). Germline V CDR1 and CDR2: DFQATT, SNEGSKA (reference sequence). The CDR3 is 14 amino acids. V was trimmed by 1 base and J by 7 bases, leaving 14 bases between them. The CDR3 reads CSARGGASWQPQHF. The CDR3 region has the DNA TGCAGTGCTAGAGGCGGGGCATCTTGGCAGCCCCAGCATTTT.